This T cell receptor beta chain is from a study of regulatory T cells in long-lasting Graves disease. Building the TCR beta libraries relied on iRepertoire HTBI primers, and CDR3 regions underwent Arm-PCR. In the original workflow: Across samples, over 55 TRBV and about 15 TRBJ segments were found. TCRdb called the multiplex PCR reads again in MiXCR, with one record for every CDR3 protein. The V and J calls reflect TCRdb's pipeline rather than the authors' work. This table holds under 500,000 distinct CDR3 sequences, over 15% found once. Time point noted: newly diagnosed GD, antithyroid drugs for less than 3 months. Preparation of the TCR library used RNA extracted from PBMCs. The EDTA tubes were filled with around 8.1 milliliters of drawn peripheral blood. Trimming took 1 base from V and 0 from J, leaving 13 bases between them. CDR1 SGHDN and CDR2 FVKESK come from the germline V gene. This CDR3 comprises 17 residues.

This clonotype has more than one count but fewer than ten. These sequences were also reported in another study, on T cells in Graves' hyperthyroidism and ophthalmopathy. From that second work: The HTBI set primed first-round TCR CDR3 RT-PCR. Most thyroid clonotypes that were expanded above 0.001 also turned up in blood.

The chain carries TRBV14 and TRBJ2-4; D may be TRBD1 or TRBD2 (5 bases each). The clonotype was recovered from a woman younger than 45 with Graves disease. This material consisted of peripheral blood mononuclear cells (PBMCs), taken at new diagnosis, from a patient treated with antithyroid drugs. The CDR3 DNA reads TGTGCCAGCAGCCAAGGCCATCTGAGGGGAGCCAAAAACATTCAGTACTTC. This gives the protein CASSQGHLRGAKNIQYF.